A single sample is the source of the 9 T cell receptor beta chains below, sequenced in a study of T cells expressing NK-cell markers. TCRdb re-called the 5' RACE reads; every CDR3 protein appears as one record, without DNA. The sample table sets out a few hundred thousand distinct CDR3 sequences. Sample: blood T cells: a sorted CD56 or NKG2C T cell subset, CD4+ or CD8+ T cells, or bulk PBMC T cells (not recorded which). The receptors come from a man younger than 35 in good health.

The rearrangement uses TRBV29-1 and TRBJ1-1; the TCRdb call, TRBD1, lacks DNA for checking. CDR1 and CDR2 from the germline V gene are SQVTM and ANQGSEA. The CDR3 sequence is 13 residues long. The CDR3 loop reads CSPDRGPGTEAFF.

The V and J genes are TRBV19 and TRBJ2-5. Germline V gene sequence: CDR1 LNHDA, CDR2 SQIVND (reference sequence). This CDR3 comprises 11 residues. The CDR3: CAAGPQETQYF.

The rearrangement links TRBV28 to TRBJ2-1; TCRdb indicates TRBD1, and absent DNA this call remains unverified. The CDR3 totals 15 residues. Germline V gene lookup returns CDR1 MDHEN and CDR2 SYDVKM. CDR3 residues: CASSLRPPGVDEQFF.

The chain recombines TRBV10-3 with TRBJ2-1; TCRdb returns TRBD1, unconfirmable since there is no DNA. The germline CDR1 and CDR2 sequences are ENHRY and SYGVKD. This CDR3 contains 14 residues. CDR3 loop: CAISESQGANEQFF.

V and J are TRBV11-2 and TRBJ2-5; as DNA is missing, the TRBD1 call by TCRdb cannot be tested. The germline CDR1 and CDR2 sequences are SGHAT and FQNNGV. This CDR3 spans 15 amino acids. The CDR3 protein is CASSFQGAHQETQYF.

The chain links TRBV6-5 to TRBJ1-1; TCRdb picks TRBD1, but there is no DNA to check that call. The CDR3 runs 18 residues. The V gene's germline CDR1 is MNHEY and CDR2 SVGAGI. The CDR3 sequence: CASSYFFLSGAGRTEAFF.

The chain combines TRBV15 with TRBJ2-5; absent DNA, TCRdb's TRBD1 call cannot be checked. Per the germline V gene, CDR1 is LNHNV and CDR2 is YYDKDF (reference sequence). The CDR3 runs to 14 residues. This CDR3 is CATSREGVIETQYF.

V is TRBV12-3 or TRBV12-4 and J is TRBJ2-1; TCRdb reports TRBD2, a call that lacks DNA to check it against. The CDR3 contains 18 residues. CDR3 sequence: CASSPFVAWTSGVNEQFF.

The chain's CDR3 is CASSRGLAGNHNEQFF. V gene TRBV7-7 combines with J gene TRBJ2-1; TCRdb calls TRBD2, which cannot be checked without DNA. Germline V CDR1 and CDR2: SSHAT, FNYEAQ (reference sequence). The CDR3 is 16 amino acids.